This TCR beta chain originates from a study of PD-L1 blockade in urothelial cancer. Across the whole study: Male sex and bladder-origin urothelial cancer were recorded for about 85% of the roughly 30 patients. Blood-derived samples held a median roughly 150,000 T cells. Analyses used blood from 3 weeks (second dose) and 6 weeks after treatment start.

Produced via immunoSEQ multiplex PCR; TCRdb's table is partial and in-frame only. This repertoire shows tens of thousands of clones, around 74% found once; its top ten account for approximately 4%. CDR1 is SGHRS, CDR2 YFSETQ, per germline. This CDR3 contains 15 residues. Trimming cost V 0 bases and J 1 base, with 10 bases left between them. Time point in this sample: pretreatment peripheral blood. Patient sample counts ranged from 1 to 8, pretreatment and on-treatment. This sequence was found in a man between 70 and 80 years old with urothelial cancer. The gene calls are TRBV5-1 and TRBJ1-1; D might be TRBD1 (5 bases). The sample here was PBMCs, taken around atezolizumab (anti-PD-L1) treatment. CDR3 region: CASSLVWGGNTEAFF. The CDR3 DNA reads as TGCGCCAGCAGCTTGGTCTGGGGGGGGAACACTGAAGCTTTCTTT.